This T cell receptor beta chain was sequenced during a study of patients and donors after allogeneic stem cell transplantation (dated by TCRdb to 2018 to 2021). There are a few counts of this clonotype. Its antigen is currently not known. No base quality information exists; no much larger clone differs at one position. The germline V gene provides CDR1 KGHSH and CDR2 LQKENI. The cysteine opens and the phenylalanine closes a CDR3 of 13 amino acids. CDR3 DNA is the only sequence kept; it has 39 bases, read in frame from the first base. V is shortened by 1 base, J by 5 bases, and the region joining them spans 6 bases. Library preparation used RT-PCR. Sequencing was performed on a NextSeq 550. The public reads were reprocessed in TCRdb via fastp at Q25 and MiXCR, keeping in-frame beta chains. A single entry per CDR3 protein holds the most common genes and DNA from its merged rows. The sample has roughly 880,000 distinct CDR3 sequences on record, roughly 18% of them singletons. The ten largest clones take up around 6% of the sample.

Source material: blood, either unsorted or a sorted T cell fraction (not recorded which). Recombination joined TRBV18 with TRBJ1-5; the D gene remains uncertain. The sequence came from a human donor who was either an allogeneic HSCT recipient or a stem cell or donor lymphocyte infusion donor (not recorded which). It is not recorded whose cells these are; they may come from a transplant donor. The CDR3 protein is CASSPQDDQPQHF. The sequenced DNA: TGTGCCAGCTCACCACAGGATGATCAGCCCCAGCATTTT.